A selection of T cell receptor beta chains follows, all from one sample in a study of tumor-infiltrating lymphocytes in primary liver carcinoma. Via MiXCR, TCRdb re-called the multiplex PCR reads, giving one row per CDR3 protein. The repertoire holds approximately 190,000 distinct CDR3 sequences, with 70% to 90% as singletons. What was sequenced was tumor tissue from primary liver carcinoma. The receptors here all came from a man aged 40-49 years with primary liver carcinoma and hepatitis B virus infection. Each CDR3 is given with its conserved first and last residue. Each record gives: V gene, J gene, D gene, clone size, CDR3 DNA, CDR3 protein. A D gene is named only where the DNA matches it firmly. Clone size is stated in some rows and not others, as once, few, many or a class when expanded.

>TRBV11-2|TRBJ1-1|NA|NA
TGTGCCAGCAACTGGGGGATAGTGAACACTGAAGCTTTCTTT
CASNWGIVNTEAFF
>TRBV29-1|TRBJ2-2|NA|NA
TGCAGCGTTATGTATACCGGGGAGCAGTTTTTT
CSVMYTGEQFF
>TRBV29-1|TRBJ2-3|NA|NA
TGTGGCGCCTGGCATGCATATACGCAGTATTTT
CGAWHAYTQYF
>TRBV7-3|TRBJ2-7|NA|NA
TGTGCCAGCACCTTAAGGGTCCACGAGCAGTACTTC
CASTLRVHEQYF
>TRBV18|TRBJ2-2|NA|many
TGTGCCAGCTCACCCTCACTGGACCCCGGGAGCGGGGAGCTGTTTTTT
CASSPSLDPGSGELFF
>TRBV20-1|TRBJ2-3|NA|NA
NA
CSARVASGSRGSTDTKYF
>TRBV6-1|TRBJ2-3|TRBD2|NA
TGTGCCAGAGCTGAGATAGCGGGAGGGAGGACAGATACGCAGTATTTT
CARAEIAGGRTDTQYF
>TRBV7-9|TRBJ1-1|NA|NA
TGTGCCAGCAGTTTAGGCCAACTCCCTCCGGGACCGAACACTGAAGCTTTCTTT
CASSLGQLPPGPNTEAFF
>TRBV6-1|TRBJ2-7|NA|NA
TGTGCCAGCAGTATTACCGGGCTCTACGAACAGTACTTC
CASSITGLYEQYF
>TRBV4-3|TRBJ1-6|NA|NA
TGCGCCAGCAACCCCTGGGGCAGGGGAAGGAGTTCACCCCTCCACTTT
CASNPWGRGRSSPLHF
>TRBV11-2|TRBJ2-3|NA|once
TGTGCCAGCAGCAGAAGAAGTGCAGGTATCACAGATACGCAGTATTTT
CASSRRSAGITDTQYF
>TRBV12-3/TRBV12-4|TRBJ2-1|NA|once
TGCGCCAGCAGTCTCGCACAGAATAATAAGCAGTTCTTC
CASSLAQNNKQFF
>TRBV11-1|TRBJ1-2|TRBD1|NA
TGTGTCAGTAGCCGAACCGGGACAGTAATAGCTAACTATGGCTACGCCTTC
CVSSRTGTVIANYGYAF
>TRBV6-6|TRBJ1-1|TRBD1|NA
TGTGTCAGCAGCACAGGGGTGAGTACTGAAGCTTTCTTT
CVSSTGVSTEAFF
>TRBV6-5|TRBJ2-3|TRBD2|NA
TGTGTCAGTAATTCACTCCCCCTAAGCGGGGGGACAGATACGCAGTATTTT
CVSNSLPLSGGTDTQYF
>TRBV4-3|TRBJ2-6|NA|NA
TGCGCCAGCAGCCAAGATGGGTCAGGGCGCGGGGCCAACATCATGACTTTC
CASSQDGSGRGANIMTF
>TRBV5-6|TRBJ2-4|NA|many
TGTGCCAGCAGCTTTGGCAAAAACATTCAGTACTTC
CASSFGKNIQYF
>TRBV5-8|TRBJ1-5|NA|many
TGTGCCAGCAGCTGGGGGATGGGGCCCCAGCATTTT
CASSWGMGPQHF
>TRBV4-2|TRBJ2-7|TRBD2|NA
TGTGCCAGGAGCCAGGATAGCGGGAGGGACAACGAGCAGTACTTC
CARSQDSGRDNEQYF
>TRBV28|TRBJ2-7|TRBD2|many
TGTGCCAGCCAGCCCTGGGGCGGGAGGTACGAGCAGTACTTC
CASQPWGGRYEQYF
>TRBV19|TRBJ2-3|NA|many
TGTGCCAGTAGTCCCCACGACGCACGTAATACGCAGTATTTT
CASSPHDARNTQYF
>TRBV24-1|TRBJ2-7|NA|NA
TGTACCACCACTCGGACGGGGCAGGGAACCCACGAGCAGTACTTC
CTTTRTGQGTHEQYF
>TRBV28|TRBJ2-7|NA|many
TGTGCCAGCAGTCCGATGGGGGGTAGCCCATACGAGCAGTACTTC
CASSPMGGSPYEQYF
>TRBV4-1|TRBJ1-1|NA|few
TGCGCCAGCAGCCAAGACCCGCTGGCGGGTGAAGTTTTCTTT
CASSQDPLAGEVFF
>TRBV12-3/TRBV12-4|TRBJ2-1|NA|once
TGTGCCAGTAGCCGCACGGGATACAAAGAGCAGTTCTTC
CASSRTGYKEQFF
>TRBV28|TRBJ2-4|NA|few
TGTGTCAGCAGTCCGTCCCTTAGCGGTCTAGCCAAAAACATTCAGTACTTC
CVSSPSLSGLAKNIQYF
>TRBV4-3|TRBJ2-1|NA|NA
TGCGCCAGCAACCCACAGGGTCGGGGGTTGGATGAGGAGTTCTTC
CASNPQGRGLDEEFF
>TRBV11-1|TRBJ2-7|NA|NA
TGTACCAGCAGCTCGCTTCCAGGGTGCGGCTACGAGCAGTACTTC
CTSSSLPGCGYEQYF
>TRBV21-1|TRBJ1-2|NA|NA
TGTGCCAGCAGCAAAACTGGCGACCGCACGGACTACACCTTC
CASSKTGDRTDYTF
>TRBV6-5|TRBJ1-5|NA|NA
TGTGCCAGCAGTCCCTGGATAGGGAAGGGCCCCCAGCATTTT
CASSPWIGKGPQHF
>TRBV6-5|TRBJ1-3|TRBD1|NA
TGTGCCAGAAGTCAGGGTCCGAGGACAGGGATCGCTGGAAACATCATATATTTT
CARSQGPRTGIAGNIIYF
>TRBV2|TRBJ2-2|NA|few
TGTGCCAGCACTGGTATGGGGGTGCCCGGGGAGCTGTTTTTT
CASTGMGVPGELFF
>TRBV6-1|TRBJ2-1|TRBD2|NA
TGTGACAGCAGAGCCATTCGGACTAGCGGTTATAATGAGCAGTTCTTC
CDSRAIRTSGYNEQFF
>TRBV7-8|TRBJ2-5|NA|NA
TGTGCCAACAGCTTGGGTAGCGGCCAAGAGATCCAGTACTTC
CANSLGSGQEIQYF
>TRBV6-5|TRBJ2-3|TRBD2|once
TGTGCCAGCAGTTCACTCCTCCTAAGCGGGAGGACAGATATGCTGTATTTT
CASSSLLLSGRTDMLYF
>TRBV29-1|TRBJ1-2|NA|NA
TGCAATGTTGAGGGTCTTCGTGGCTACACCTTC
CNVEGLRGYTF
>TRBV11-1|TRBJ2-5|NA|NA
TGTGCCAGCACCCTCACGGGACTGGTGGGAGAGACCCATTACTTC
CASTLTGLVGETHYF
>TRBV7-8|TRBJ2-7|TRBD2|NA
TGTACCAGCAGCGTAACTAGCGGAGCTAGATCCGAGCAGTACTTC
CTSSVTSGARSEQYF
>TRBV28|TRBJ2-7|TRBD2|few
TGTACCAGCAGTCGGGGGGGATTACATTACGAGCAGTACTTC
CTSSRGGLHYEQYF
>TRBV6-5|TRBJ2-1|TRBD2|once
TGTGTCAGCAGGAGCGGGGGTGAGCAATTCTTC
CVSRSGGEQFF
>TRBV11-2|TRBJ2-4|NA|NA
TGTGCCAGCAGCTTAGAGTGGACAGCTCTAGCCAAAAACATTCAGTACTTC
CASSLEWTALAKNIQYF
>TRBV25-1|TRBJ2-5|NA|NA
TGTACCAGCAGTGAATACGGAGGAGAGACCCAGTACTTC
CTSSEYGGETQYF
>TRBV6-6|TRBJ1-1|TRBD1|NA
TGTACCAGCAGTTGGACAGGGGTAAGGACTGAAGCTTTCTTC
CTSSWTGVRTEAFF
>TRBV29-1|TRBJ2-5|TRBD1|few
TGCAGTGTTGAAACGGACAGGGGGCGAGCAGAGACGCAGTACTTC
CSVETDRGRAETQYF
>TRBV12-3/TRBV12-4|TRBJ2-5|NA|once
TGTGCCAGCAGTTCCTGGACAGAGGACCAAGAGACCCAGTACTTC
CASSSWTEDQETQYF
>TRBV11-1|TRBJ1-1|NA|NA
TGTGCCAGCGCCGGAACAGACTTGTACACTGAAGCTTTCTTT
CASAGTDLYTEAFF
>TRBV29-1|TRBJ1-3|NA|few
TGTAGCGTTGGGGGGGGGGCAGTGATGAACACCATATATTTT
CSVGGGAVMNTIYF
>TRBV5-1|TRBJ1-2|TRBD1|NA
TGCGCCAGCAGCTTCCCACAGGGGGAAGGCTACACCTTC
CASSFPQGEGYTF
>TRBV11-2|TRBJ2-1|TRBD1|NA
TGTGCCAGCAGCTACGCGACAGGGGTGAAAATCTTC
CASSYATGVKIF
>TRBV29-1|TRBJ2-5|NA|NA
TGCATTTTTAGGACAGCATCGTTTCAGGAGACCCAGTACTTC
CIFRTASFQETQYF
>TRBV29-1|TRBJ2-2|NA|few
TGCAACGTTGCTGATACCGGGGAGCTGTTTTTT
CNVADTGELFF
>TRBV4-2|TRBJ1-5|NA|once
TGTCCCAGCAGCCCCCATCTACGAGGAGGCACAGGGCCTCAGCCCCAGCATTTT
CPSSPHLRGGTGPQPQHF
>TRBV28|TRBJ1-2|NA|few
TGTGCCAGCAGTTTATCAGCCTATGGCTACACCTTC
CASSLSAYGYTF